Included here is one T cell receptor beta chain sequence, with context. Germline V gene sequence: CDR1 SGHTS, CDR2 YDEGEE. CDR3 size: 15 residues. V shed 4 bases and J shed 0 bases, with 10 bases lying between them. The data belong to a study of blood T cell repertoires in COVID-19. Whole-study context: Sites across the United States, Italy and Spain contributed samples from acute and convalescent COVID-19.

Per the authors' pipeline: Amplified reference gene primers provided the basis for estimating nucleated cell counts. The protocol was immunoSEQ multiplex PCR, while the TCRdb copy is restricted to in-frame clones and leaves out a portion. That table furnishes V, J and clone size, whereas the DNA furnished D and trimming. The sample includes some 120,000 clones, 90% of them seen just once. The specimen sequenced was peripheral blood. The rearrangement uses TRBV5-8 and TRBJ1-4; no clear D gene. This sequence originates from a man in his fifties with active COVID-19. The CDR3 loop is CASSRAGTTNEKLFF. CDR3 DNA: TGTGCCAGCAGCCGTGCGGGAACAACTAATGAAAAACTGTTTTTT.